This entry describes one T cell receptor beta chain. The J segment lost 7 bases and the V segment lost 6 bases, leaving 7 bases of the junction unmatched. The CDR3 extends over 14 amino acids. Germline V gives CDR1 MGHDK, CDR2 SYGVNS. This sample is drawn from a study of blood T cells in healthy people across ages. Study-level information: The template switching approach captured approximately one barcoded beta molecule for every two T cells.

With a J-beta primer mix and a sample-barcoded 5' primer, a second PCR ran about 7 to 11 cycles. Every cDNA molecule bore a tag from a template-switch adaptor containing 12 random nucleotides. One entry per CDR3 protein, called by TCRdb with MiXCR from the 5' RACE reads. The sample lists hundreds of thousands of distinct CDR3 sequences, 56% seen once, with roughly 25% in the top ten. The chain links TRBV25-1 to TRBJ1-5; 9 positions agree with TRBD1. The sequenced sample consisted of blood. The clonotype was recovered from a man aged 35 to 55 in good health. In DNA form, the CDR3 reads TGTGCCAGCAGAGGACAGGGGATTGACCAGCCCCAGCATTTT. Its protein product is CASRGQGIDQPQHF.